Each of the 24 T cell receptor beta chains below was sequenced from the same sample in a study of cytomegalovirus exposure and HLA in healthy donors. Libraries were prepared by immunoSEQ multiplex PCR; TCRdb keeps only in-frame clonotypes and omits some of them. The repertoire holds fewer than 150,000 clones, with about 80% as singletons. The sample was PBMCs. The origin of the receptors is a young man in good health and CMV-seropositive.

This chain uses TRBV7-8 with TRBJ1-2; 9 nucleotides align to TRBD1. The ends lost 4 bases at V and 4 bases at J; junction bases unmatched: 4. This CDR3 is built from 14 residues. CDR1 is SGHVS, CDR2 FQNEAQ, per germline. CDR3 loop: CASSYPGQGYGYTF. The CDR3 bases are TGTGCCAGCAGCTATCCGGGACAGGGCTATGGCTACACCTTC.

This chain connects TRBV5-8 to TRBJ2-7, with D unclear. The CDR3 has 11 amino acids. From germline, CDR1 is SGHTS and CDR2 YDEGEE. V lost 4 bases and J lost 2, with 4 bases in between. CDR3 loop: CASSPTYEQYF. CDR3 nucleotides: TGTGCCAGCAGCCCTACCTACGAGCAGTACTTC.

The CDR3 DNA follows: TGTGCCAGCAGCCCCTTGCGACAGGGTGAACTTTCGGCTAATGAAAAACTGTTTTTT. This codes for CASSPLRQGELSANEKLFF. This chain links TRBV7-8 with TRBJ1-4; 7 nucleotides line up with TRBD1. Germline values: CDR1 SGHVS, CDR2 FQNEAQ. The CDR3 is 19 amino acids. Unmatched junction bases numbered 18, after V lost 5 bases and J lost 3 bases. The full variable domain, completed using reference TRBV7-8 and TRBJ1-4, is GAGVSQSPRYKVAKRGQDVALRCDPISGHVSLFWYQQALGQGPEFLTYFQNEAQLDKSGLPSDRFFAERPEGSVSTLKIQRTQQEDSAVYLCASSPLRQGELSANEKLFFGSGTQLSVL.

The chain joins TRBV18 to TRBJ2-5; 12 bases fit TRBD2. CDR1 and CDR2 (germline): KGHSH, LQKENI. V trimming: 5 bases; J trimming: 5 bases; junction bases outside the gene matches: 9. This CDR3 is built from 16 residues. CDR3 protein: CASSKTSGSPGETQYF. DNA for the CDR3: TGTGCCAGCTCAAAGACTAGCGGGAGCCCCGGGGAGACCCAGTACTTC.

In its sample, this clone was seen a few times. The sample carries other DNA sequences with the same CDR3. The V and J genes are TRBV18 and TRBJ2-3, with TRBD1 matching 8 bases. Unmatched junction bases numbered 2, after V lost 5 bases and J lost 1 base. CDR3 length equals 14 residues. Per germline, CDR1 KGHSH and CDR2 LQKENI. CDR3 coding DNA: TGTGCCAGCTCAACACAGGGGGGCACAGATACGCAGTATTTT. This sequence encodes CASSTQGGTDTQYF.

The rearrangement links TRBV5-1 to TRBJ1-2, with 9 bases lining up with TRBD1. CDR3 length: 14 amino acids. Germline values: CDR1 SGHRS, CDR2 YFSETQ. The V gene end was trimmed by 3 bases and the J gene end by 8 bases; junction bases not matched to a gene: 8. The CDR3 nucleotides are TGCGCCAGCAGCTCGGACAGGGGATTCCTAGGCTACACCTTC. Translating it yields CASSSDRGFLGYTF. The variable domain in full, completed from reference TRBV5-1 and TRBJ1-2, reads KAGVTQTPRYLIKTRGQQVTLSCSPISGHRSVSWYQQTPGQGLQFLFEYFSETQRNKGNFPGRFSGRQFSNSRSEMNVSTLELGDSALYLCASSSDRGFLGYTFGSGTRLTVV.

This chain joins TRBV18 and TRBJ2-7, with TRBD1 matching 9 bases. The CDR3 spans 14 residues. CDR1 and CDR2 (germline): KGHSH, LQKENI. Trimming cost V 5 bases and J 3 bases; bases outside gene matches: 5. Here the CDR3 DNA reads TGTGCCAGCTCAAACCGGGACAGGGTCTACGAGCAGTACTTC. Amino acids: CASSNRDRVYEQYF. Full variable domain (rest looked up from reference TRBV18 and TRBJ2-7): NAGVMQNPRHLVRRRGQEARLRCSPMKGHSHVYWYRQLPEEGLKFMVYLQKENIIDESGMPKERFSAEFPKEGPSILRIQQVVRGDSAAYFCASSNRDRVYEQYFGPGTRLTVT.

The chain links TRBV6-1 to TRBJ2-7; TRBD2 aligns across 14 bases. J was trimmed by 3 bases and V by 3 bases; bases with no gene match: 10. The CDR3 loop spans 18 amino acids. CDR1 is MNHNS, CDR2 SASEGT, per germline. The CDR3 is CASSDLTSGGGRSYEQYF. The CDR3 coding sequence is TGTGCCAGCAGTGATCTGACTAGCGGGGGGGGTAGGAGCTACGAGCAGTACTTC.

The chain has TRBV9 and TRBJ2-3, with 12 bases fitting TRBD2. Germline CDR1 is SGDLS and CDR2 is YYNGEE. CDR3 size: 16 residues. After removal of 4 bases from V and 6 bases from J, the junction contained 9 bases not matched to a gene. CDR3 sequence: CASSLSSGGEFDTQYF. Written as DNA, the CDR3 is TGTGCCAGCAGCCTCTCTAGCGGGGGGGAGTTTGATACGCAGTATTTT. The variable domain in full, completed from reference TRBV9 and TRBJ2-3, reads DSGVTQTPKHLITATGQRVTLRCSPRSGDLSVYWYQQSLDQGLQFLIQYYNGEERAKGNILERFSAQQFPDLHSELNLSSLELGDSALYFCASSLSSGGEFDTQYFGPGTRLTVL.

The chain recombines TRBV5-1 with TRBJ2-2; D ambiguous. Germline CDR1 SGHRS, CDR2 YFSETQ. The CDR3 totals 14 residues. The V gene lost 0 bases and the J gene lost 5 bases, with 8 bases spanning the gap. CDR3: CASSLGLLTGELFF. CDR3 bases: TGCGCCAGCAGCTTGGGACTTCTTACCGGGGAGCTGTTTTTT.

The chain has TRBV5-1 and TRBJ2-1; 11 nucleotides align to TRBD2. Germline assignment: CDR1 SGHRS and CDR2 YFSETQ. The CDR3 spans 15 residues. V was clipped by 2 bases and J by 5 bases; unmatched bases: 3. CDR3 residues: CASSFLTSGDNEQFF. DNA of the CDR3: TGCGCCAGCAGCTTCCTGACTAGCGGGGACAATGAGCAGTTCTTC.

This chain joins TRBV13 and TRBJ1-2, with TRBD1 identical over 7 bases. Germline loops: CDR1 PRHDT, CDR2 FYEKMQ (reference sequence). V trimming: 0 bases; J trimming: 2 bases; junction bases outside the gene matches: 6. The CDR3 is 16 amino acids. For the CDR3, the DNA is TGTGCCAGCAGCTTAGGTGCCAGGGGGGTGAACTATGGCTACACCTTC. Amino acid sequence: CASSLGARGVNYGYTF.

V and J are TRBV30 and TRBJ2-7, with D possibly being TRBD2 (6 bases). Germline lookup yields CDR1 GTSNPN and CDR2 SVGIG (reference sequence). Deletions cut 4 bases from V and 3 bases from J, with 13 bases between. CDR3 length: 13 amino acids. CDR3 sequence: CAWTGGGNYEQYF. CDR3 coding DNA: TGTGCCTGGACGGGTGGAGGGAACTACGAGCAGTACTTC.

The chain is built from TRBV12-5 and TRBJ2-1; the D gene is possibly TRBD2 (6 bases). V shed 4 bases and J shed 9 bases, with 13 bases lying between them. Germline values: CDR1 LGHNT, CDR2 FRNRAP. CDR3 length equals 13 residues. The DNA of the CDR3 is TGTGCTAGTGGTTCCGGGGGAAAGGGTGAGCAGTTCTTC. Translated: CASGSGGKGEQFF.

This chain connects TRBV6-6 to TRBJ2-5; no clear D. V was cut by 6 bases and J by 2 bases, with 10 bases left in between. The CDR3 has 13 residues. From germline, CDR1 is MNHNY and CDR2 SVGAGI (reference sequence). The CDR3 region is CASSYLLQETQYF. Here the CDR3 DNA reads TGTGCCAGCAGCTACCTGCTACAAGAGACCCAGTACTTC.

This clone was detected only a few times. The chain has TRBV2 and TRBJ1-2, with TRBD1 matching 7 bases. From germline, CDR1 is SNHLY and CDR2 FYNNEI. CDR3 length: 11 residues. Trimming removed 7 bases from V and 9 bases from J; junction bases left unmatched: 5. CDR3 residues: CASKGQYRYTF. CDR3 bases: TGTGCCAGCAAGGGACAGTACCGCTACACCTTC.

V is TRBV7-2 and J is TRBJ2-1; the match to TRBD2 covers 9 bases. J gave up 8 bases and V 1 base, and 6 bases lay outside the gene matches. The CDR3 runs to 15 residues. Germline CDR1 is SGHTA and CDR2 is FQGNSA. The CDR3 bases are TGTGCCAGCAGCTTAGGATTAGCGGGGGTCGATGAGCAGTTCTTC. Protein sequence: CASSLGLAGVDEQFF.

The gene calls are TRBV5-1 and TRBJ1-2, with a weak D call TRBD1 (5 bases). Per the germline V gene, CDR1 is SGHRS and CDR2 is YFSETQ. The CDR3 is made up of 13 amino acids. V was pared by 3 bases and J by 1 base, with 7 bases between. The CDR3 here is CASSSGDNYGYTF. CDR3 nucleotides: TGCGCCAGCAGCTCGGGGGATAACTATGGCTACACCTTC. The whole variable domain, remainder taken from reference TRBV5-1 and TRBJ1-2, is KAGVTQTPRYLIKTRGQQVTLSCSPISGHRSVSWYQQTPGQGLQFLFEYFSETQRNKGNFPGRFSGRQFSNSRSEMNVSTLELGDSALYLCASSSGDNYGYTFGSGTRLTVV.

V is TRBV15 and J is TRBJ2-2; 7 bases are a match to TRBD2. CDR1 and CDR2 (germline): LNHNV, YYDKDF (reference sequence). V shed 0 bases and J 8 bases; nucleotides not matched to a gene: 9. The CDR3 has 16 residues. The CDR3 loop reads CATSRDYSTGGGELFF. The CDR3 DNA is TGTGCCACCAGCAGAGATTATTCGACGGGGGGAGGGGAGCTGTTTTTT.

V is TRBV6-6 and J is TRBJ2-5; 7 nucleotides line up with TRBD1. The CDR3 totals 15 residues. V shed 2 bases and J 6 bases; nucleotides not matched to a gene: 9. Germline V CDR1 and CDR2: MNHNY, SVGAGI (reference sequence). Written as DNA, the CDR3 is TGTGCCAGCAGTTACGCGAACAGGGGTCCCAAGACCCAGTACTTC. Amino acids: CASSYANRGPKTQYF.

The rearrangement links TRBV4-1 to TRBJ2-7; 7 positions agree with TRBD2. Germline-derived CDR1 and CDR2 are MGHRA and YSYEKL. Losses at the gene ends were 3 bases for V and 6 bases for J; bases not matched to a gene: 14. This CDR3 spans 16 amino acids. In nucleotides, the CDR3 is TGCGCCAGCAGCCACCGAGTAGGACTAGAGGGCGCCGAGCAGTACTTC. It specifies CASSHRVGLEGAEQYF.

The CDR3 here is CASSQLTGGYNEQFF. CDR3 sequence (DNA): TGTGCCAGCAGCCAATTGACAGGGGGTTACAATGAGCAGTTCTTC. This chain connects TRBV5-4 to TRBJ2-1, with 9 bases that match TRBD1. The J segment lost 4 bases and the V segment lost 4 bases, leaving 6 bases of the junction unmatched. CDR3 size: 15 residues. Germline V gives CDR1 SGHNT, CDR2 YYREEE (reference sequence).

The chain recombines TRBV10-2 with TRBJ2-2; 12 nucleotides line up with TRBD2. J gave up 2 bases and V 6 bases, and 10 bases lay outside the gene matches. Per the germline V gene, CDR1 is WSHSY and CDR2 is SAAADI. CDR3 length: 18 amino acids. The CDR3 region is CASSDGLAGWINTGELFF. Here the CDR3 DNA reads TGCGCCAGCAGCGACGGACTAGCGGGGTGGATAAACACCGGGGAGCTGTTTTTT.

The chain links TRBV18 to TRBJ1-5; no reliable D call. Germline V gene sequence: CDR1 KGHSH, CDR2 LQKENI. The ends were cut back, 3 bases at V and 1 base at J, with 7 bases in the middle. The CDR3 is 14 amino acids. The CDR3 sequence is CASSPSGSNQPQHF. As DNA, the CDR3 is TGTGCCAGCTCACCGTCGGGGAGCAATCAGCCCCAGCATTTT.